This is a list of T cell receptor beta chains from one sample in a study of beta chain features in type 1 diabetes. TCRdb's table, derived via immunoSEQ multiplex PCR, lists solely in-frame clones and lacks some. The sample consists of 300,000 to 350,000 clones, approximately 13% of them appearing once. Sequenced input: naive CD4+ T cells from blood. The receptors were gathered from a woman aged 18-29 years with type 1 diabetes. The CDR3 runs from the conserved cysteine through the conserved F or W. A D gene is named only where the DNA matches it firmly. Expanded clones get a size class; other rows say once, few or many, or leave the size out.

J: TRBJ2-3; V: TRBV19; size: -; D: -; CDR3: CASSRGEADTQYF; DNA: TGTGCCAGTAGTAGAGGGGAGGCAGATACGCAGTATTTT
J: TRBJ1-1; V: TRBV7-9; size: few; D: -; CDR3: CASSGTTKIEAFF; DNA: TGTGCCAGCTCCGGGACAACAAAAATTGAAGCTTTCTTT
J: TRBJ2-1; V: TRBV19; size: -; D: TRBD2; CDR3: CASSMAGTSGDDEQFF; DNA: TGTGCCAGTAGTATGGCTGGGACTAGCGGGGACGATGAGCAGTTCTTC
J: TRBJ2-7; V: TRBV19; size: -; D: TRBD1; CDR3: CASSIAGTGDYEQYF; DNA: TGTGCCAGTAGTATCGCCGGGACAGGAGACTACGAGCAGTACTTC
J: TRBJ2-6; V: TRBV28; size: few; D: TRBD1; CDR3: CASSSPRDRKFSGANVLTF; DNA: TGTGCCAGCAGCTCCCCCCGGGACAGGAAGTTCTCTGGGGCCAACGTCCTGACTTTC
J: TRBJ1-3; V: TRBV7-3; size: -; D: -; CDR3: CASSFPRGSSGNTIYF; DNA: TGTGCCAGCAGCTTCCCAAGGGGAAGCTCTGGAAACACCATATATTTT
J: TRBJ2-5; V: TRBV18; size: -; D: TRBD1; CDR3: CASSPPGTAETQYF; DNA: TGTGCCAGCTCACCCCCCGGGACAGCAGAGACCCAGTACTTC
J: TRBJ2-3; V: TRBV7-2; size: -; D: -; CDR3: CASSSSGGFVYTQYF; DNA: TGTGCCAGCAGCTCCTCTGGCGGGTTTGTATATACGCAGTATTTT
J: TRBJ2-3; V: TRBV9; size: few; D: -; CDR3: CASSVDGGSPDTQYF; DNA: TGTGCCAGCAGCGTAGACGGTGGGAGCCCAGATACGCAGTATTTT
J: TRBJ1-3; V: TRBV2; size: -; D: TRBD1; CDR3: CASTTTGPGNTIYF; DNA: TGTGCCAGCACCACGACAGGGCCAGGAAACACCATATATTTT
J: TRBJ2-5; V: TRBV2; size: few; D: -; CDR3: CASSVTLAVETQYF; DNA: TGTGCCAGCAGTGTGACTCTGGCCGTAGAGACCCAGTACTTC
J: TRBJ2-3; V: TRBV10-3; size: -; D: -; CDR3: CAISPTTDTQYF; DNA: TGTGCCATCAGCCCTACCACAGATACGCAGTATTTT
J: TRBJ2-1; V: TRBV6-5; size: -; D: TRBD1; CDR3: CASTQGQEALDEQFF; DNA: TGTGCCAGCACTCAGGGACAGGAGGCACTAGACGAGCAGTTCTTC
J: TRBJ2-1; V: TRBV30; size: -; D: TRBD2; CDR3: CAWTPGLAGYEQFF; DNA: TGTGCCTGGACGCCGGGACTAGCGGGCTATGAGCAGTTCTTC
J: TRBJ2-7; V: TRBV28; size: -; D: TRBD2; CDR3: CASSPSGSSYEQYF; DNA: TGTGCCAGCAGTCCTAGCGGGAGCTCCTACGAGCAGTACTTC
J: TRBJ2-1; V: TRBV19; size: few; D: -; CDR3: CASSIRGYNEQFF; DNA: TGTGCCAGTAGTATCCGGGGCTACAATGAGCAGTTCTTC
J: TRBJ2-4; V: TRBV18; size: few; D: TRBD1; CDR3: CASSLDRGGNIQYF; DNA: TGTGCCAGCTCACTGGACAGGGGCGGAAACATTCAGTACTTC
J: TRBJ2-1; V: TRBV15; size: few; D: TRBD2; CDR3: CATRVGGRSNEQFF; DNA: TGTGCCACCCGGGTGGGCGGGAGGTCCAATGAGCAGTTCTTC
J: TRBJ2-5; V: TRBV7-2; size: -; D: -; CDR3: CASSRVQETQYF; DNA: TGTGCCAGCAGTCGCGTACAAGAGACCCAGTACTTC
J: TRBJ1-1; V: TRBV19; size: few; D: -; CDR3: CASSGGLNTEAFF; DNA: TGTGCCAGTAGTGGCGGCCTGAACACTGAAGCTTTCTTT
J: TRBJ2-2; V: TRBV14; size: -; D: -; CDR3: CASSQVGVRTGELFF; DNA: TGTGCCAGCAGCCAAGTAGGGGTTCGTACCGGGGAGCTGTTTTTT
J: TRBJ1-5; V: TRBV9; size: few; D: TRBD1; CDR3: CASSVEDRHNQPQHF; DNA: TGTGCCAGCAGCGTAGAGGACAGGCACAATCAGCCCCAGCATTTT
J: TRBJ1-1; V: TRBV6-5; size: -; D: TRBD1; CDR3: CASKEPGTGGTEAFF; DNA: TGTGCCAGCAAGGAACCCGGGACAGGGGGCACTGAAGCTTTCTTT
J: TRBJ2-5; V: TRBV27; size: -; D: -; CDR3: CASSLSDSKATQYF; DNA: TGTGCCAGCAGTTTATCCGACAGCAAGGCGACCCAGTACTTC
J: TRBJ2-2; V: TRBV7-2; size: once; D: -; CDR3: CASSSRTVYLPGELFF; DNA: TGTGCCAGCAGCTCACGGACAGTTTATCTCCCCGGGGAGCTGTTTTTT
J: TRBJ2-3; V: TRBV10-3; size: few; D: TRBD2; CDR3: CAISALAARPGTQYF; DNA: TGTGCCATCAGTGCACTAGCGGCCCGGCCGGGTACGCAGTATTTT
J: TRBJ1-2; V: TRBV28; size: -; D: TRBD1; CDR3: CASSLSRGPIGYTF; DNA: TGTGCCAGCAGTTTGTCCAGGGGGCCGATTGGCTACACCTTC
J: TRBJ2-7; V: TRBV6-5; size: few; D: TRBD1; CDR3: CASSYAGGYEQYF; DNA: TGTGCCAGCAGTTACGCAGGGGGCTACGAGCAGTACTTC